These 15 T cell receptor beta chains came from one sample sequenced in a study of response to subunit inactivated influenza vaccine (dated by TCRdb to the late 2010s). Library construction relied on RT-PCR. The sequencer was an Illumina HiSeq 2500. TCRdb reran the public reads through fastp at Q25 and MiXCR, keeping productive beta chains. A single entry per CDR3 protein holds the most common genes and DNA from its merged rows. Recorded for this sample are around 760,000 distinct CDR3 sequences; approximately 14% of them occurred a single time. 6.5% to 8.5% of the sample lies in the top ten. Specimen: PBMCs from blood, collected less than 15 days before vaccination. The receptors here all came from a man in his fifties who received an inactivated influenza vaccine. Donor details come from another sample of the same person, matched by shared clones.

The table lists this clonotype with a few counts. The V call is TRBV11-2, the J call TRBJ2-7, with 9 bases identical to TRBD1. Germline CDR1 is SGHAT and CDR2 is FQNNGV. Germline trimming cut 4 bases from V and 4 bases from J; bases unmatched to any gene: 5. The CDR3 length is 14 residues. CDR3 DNA: TGTGCCAGCAGCTACCGGGACAGGGAATACGAGCAGTACTTC. It encodes CASSYRDREYEQYF.

The chain recombines TRBV11-3 with TRBJ2-6; D is undetermined. Per the germline V gene, CDR1 is SGHNT and CDR2 is YENEEA. Deletions cut 11 bases from V and 0 bases from J, with 14 bases between. CDR3 length equals 15 residues. The CDR3 sequence is CASFGTGSGANVLTF. CDR3 nucleotides: TGTGCCTCCTTCGGTACCGGCTCTGGGGCCAACGTCCTGACTTTC. The full variable domain, rest sourced from reference TRBV11-3 and TRBJ2-6, is EAGVVQSPRYKIIEKKQPVAFWCNPISGHNTLYWYLQNLGQGPELLIRYENEEAVDDSQLPKDRFSAERLKGVDSTLKIQPAELGDSAVYLCASFGTGSGANVLTFGAGSRLTVL.

This clonotype was picked up a small number of times. V gene TRBV6-6 combines with J gene TRBJ2-1; TRBD1 aligns across 7 bases. CDR3 length: 13 residues. Germline CDR1 MNHNY, CDR2 SVGAGI (reference sequence). V shed 6 bases and J 5 bases; nucleotides not matched to a gene: 4. Here the CDR3 reads CASRKDRDNEQFF. In DNA form, the CDR3 reads TGTGCCAGCAGAAAAGACAGGGACAATGAGCAGTTCTTC.

The chain links TRBV4-2 to TRBJ2-3; D remains ambiguous. This CDR3 has 14 residues. The V end was cut by 0 bases, the J end by 2 bases, with 6 bases between. Germline lookup yields CDR1 LGHNA and CDR2 YNFKEQ. CDR3 residues: CASSQDSATDTQYF. The DNA for the CDR3 is TGTGCCAGCAGCCAAGATTCAGCCACAGATACGCAGTATTTT.

This clonotype has just a few counts. The chain recombines TRBV4-1 with TRBJ1-1, with D unclear. V was cut by 0 bases and J by 5 bases, with 13 bases left in between. Germline V gene data show CDR1 as MGHRA and CDR2 as YSYEKL. This CDR3 spans 15 amino acids. The CDR3 here is CASSQDGGAGTEAFF. In DNA form, the CDR3 reads TGCGCCAGCAGCCAAGATGGAGGAGCCGGGACTGAAGCTTTCTTT.

The genes are TRBV7-9 and TRBJ2-7; TRBD1 is a possible D gene (7 bases). This CDR3 comprises 16 residues. The germline V gene encodes CDR1 SEHNR and CDR2 FQNEAQ (reference sequence). Trimming pared 5 bases from V and 0 bases from J, leaving 17 bases between. CDR3 protein: CASSPFWGDSSYEQYF. DNA of the CDR3: TGTGCCAGCAGCCCCTTTTGGGGGGACAGCTCCTACGAGCAGTACTTC.

In its sample, this clonotype was seen a few times. The chain carries TRBV5-1 and TRBJ2-7, with D perhaps TRBD1 (5 bases). From germline, CDR1 is SGHRS and CDR2 YFSETQ. The CDR3 is made up of 15 amino acids. Trimming stripped 0 bases from V and 0 bases from J, with 10 bases between. DNA for the CDR3: TGCGCCAGCAGCTTGGGGACAAACCCCTCCTACGAGCAGTACTTC. This sequence encodes CASSLGTNPSYEQYF.

The chain uses TRBV18 and TRBJ2-3, with D perhaps matching TRBD1 (6 bases). The germline V gene has CDR1 KGHSH and CDR2 LQKENI. V gave up 3 bases and J gave up 2 bases, with 15 bases separating them. The length of the CDR3 is 16 residues. The CDR3 spells CASSPITGHLTDTQYF. The CDR3 bases are TGTGCCAGCTCACCCATTACAGGGCACCTCACAGATACGCAGTATTTT.

This rearrangement joins TRBV5-1 to TRBJ2-7; a weak D match, TRBD1 (6 bases). Germline CDR1 and CDR2: SGHRS and YFSETQ. The length of the CDR3 is 13 residues. Trimming cost V 4 bases and J 3 bases, with 11 bases left between them. This CDR3 is CASSHGQNYEQYF. As DNA, the CDR3 is TGCGCCAGCAGCCACGGACAGAACTACGAGCAGTACTTC.

CDR3 nucleotides: TGCAGTGCTGTTCCCGGGACTGCGGACGGCTACACCTTC. As protein: CSAVPGTADGYTF. This chain links TRBV20-1 with TRBJ1-2; a weak D match, TRBD1 (5 bases). This CDR3 is 13 amino acids long. Deletions cut 5 bases from V and 8 bases from J, with 18 bases between. Germline V lookup: CDR1 DFQATT, CDR2 SNEGSKA (reference sequence).

This clonotype was observed at least ten times. The chain combines TRBV5-1 with TRBJ2-5, with D tentatively TRBD2 (6 bases). Germline loops: CDR1 SGHRS, CDR2 YFSETQ. The ends were cut back, 1 base at V and 7 bases at J, with 14 bases in the middle. This CDR3 has 14 residues. CDR3: CASSLNNVGGTQYF. CDR3 nucleotides: TGCGCCAGCAGCTTGAATAACGTCGGGGGGACCCAGTACTTC.

The CDR3 loop reads CASRAPDSPREQFF. CDR3 DNA sequence: TGTGCCAGCAGAGCTCCGGACTCCCCCAGGGAGCAGTTCTTC. The chain combines TRBV6-2 or TRBV6-3 with TRBJ2-1, with D maybe TRBD2 (5 bases). Trimming took off 6 bases at V and 10 bases at J, with 19 bases between the two ends. The CDR3 spans 14 residues. From germline, CDR1 is MNHEY and CDR2 SVGEGT.

CDR3 coding DNA: TGTGCCAGCAGTTCCTCTGCTCCCGGGGTCATGAACACTGAAGCTTTCTTT. It yields the protein CASSSSAPGVMNTEAFF. V usage is TRBV12-3 or TRBV12-4 and J usage is TRBJ1-1; D is undetermined. The CDR3 covers 17 residues. The V and J ends lost 4 bases and 0 bases respectively, with 18 bases between them.

The rearrangement links TRBV20-1 to TRBJ1-4; the D gene is possibly TRBD1 (6 bases). V lost 6 bases to trimming and J lost 8 bases, with 19 bases between them. Germline V gene data show CDR1 as DFQATT and CDR2 as SNEGSKA (reference sequence). The CDR3 contains 14 residues. The CDR3: CSATDRDLTEKLFF. The CDR3 DNA follows: TGCAGTGCAACGGACAGAGACTTAACCGAAAAACTGTTTTTT.

This clonotype was found a few times. The chain recombines TRBV4-1 with TRBJ1-4; TRBD1 might be the D (5 bases). From germline, CDR1 is MGHRA and CDR2 YSYEKL. Trimming removed 8 bases from V and 3 bases from J, with 16 bases in between. The CDR3 loop spans 15 amino acids. The CDR3 sequence: CASRGEWGANEKLFF. The CDR3 DNA is TGCGCCAGCCGTGGGGAATGGGGGGCTAATGAAAAACTGTTTTTT.